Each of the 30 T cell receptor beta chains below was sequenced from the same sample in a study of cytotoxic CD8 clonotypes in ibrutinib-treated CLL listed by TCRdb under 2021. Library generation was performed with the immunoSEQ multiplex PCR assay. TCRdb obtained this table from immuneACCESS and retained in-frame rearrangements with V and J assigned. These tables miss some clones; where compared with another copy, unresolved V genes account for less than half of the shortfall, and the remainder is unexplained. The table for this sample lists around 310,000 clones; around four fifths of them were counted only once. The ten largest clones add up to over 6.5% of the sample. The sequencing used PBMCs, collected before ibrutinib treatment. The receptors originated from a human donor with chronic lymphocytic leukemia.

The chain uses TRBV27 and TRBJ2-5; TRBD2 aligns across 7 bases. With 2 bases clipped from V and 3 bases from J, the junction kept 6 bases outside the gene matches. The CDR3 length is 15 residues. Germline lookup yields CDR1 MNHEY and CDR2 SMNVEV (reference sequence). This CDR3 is CASSLIAGTKETQYF. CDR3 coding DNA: TGTGCCAGCAGTTTAATAGCGGGCACCAAAGAGACCCAGTACTTC.

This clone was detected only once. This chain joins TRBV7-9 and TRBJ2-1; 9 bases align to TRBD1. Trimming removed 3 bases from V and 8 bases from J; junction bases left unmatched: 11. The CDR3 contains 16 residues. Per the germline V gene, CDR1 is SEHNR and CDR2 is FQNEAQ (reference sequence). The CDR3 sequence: CASSLEGGQGVDEQFF. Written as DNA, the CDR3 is TGTGCCAGCAGCTTGGAGGGGGGACAGGGCGTTGATGAGCAGTTCTTC.

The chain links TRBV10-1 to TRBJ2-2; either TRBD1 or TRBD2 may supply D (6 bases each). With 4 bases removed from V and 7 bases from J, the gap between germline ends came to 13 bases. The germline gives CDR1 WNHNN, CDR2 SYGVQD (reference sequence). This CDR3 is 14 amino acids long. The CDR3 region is CASSAPGEVGELFF. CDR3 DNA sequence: TGCGCCAGCAGTGCTCCAGGGGAGGTCGGGGAGCTGTTTTTT.

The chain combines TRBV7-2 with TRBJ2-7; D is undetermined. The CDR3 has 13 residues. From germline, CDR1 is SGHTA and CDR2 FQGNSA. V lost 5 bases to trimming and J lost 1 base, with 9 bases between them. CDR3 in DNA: TGTGCCAGCAGCGAGGTGTGGTCCTACGAGCAGTACTTC. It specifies CASSEVWSYEQYF.

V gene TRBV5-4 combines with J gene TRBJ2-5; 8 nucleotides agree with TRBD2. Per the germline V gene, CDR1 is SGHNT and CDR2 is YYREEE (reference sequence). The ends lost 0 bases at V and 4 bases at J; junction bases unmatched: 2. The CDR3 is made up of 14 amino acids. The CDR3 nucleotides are TGTGCCAGCAGCTTGGCCAGCGGGAGAGAGACCCAGTACTTC. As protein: CASSLASGRETQYF. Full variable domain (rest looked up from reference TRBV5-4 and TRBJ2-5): ETGVTQSPTHLIKTRGQQVTLRCSSQSGHNTVSWYQQALGQGPQFIFQYYREEENGRGNFPPRFSGLQFPNYSSELNVNALELDDSALYLCASSLASGRETQYFGPGTRLLVL.

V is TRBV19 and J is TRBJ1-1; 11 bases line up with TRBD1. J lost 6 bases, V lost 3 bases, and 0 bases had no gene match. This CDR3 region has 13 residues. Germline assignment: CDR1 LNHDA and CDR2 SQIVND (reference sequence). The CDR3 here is CASSMGQGAEAFF. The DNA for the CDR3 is TGTGCCAGTAGTATGGGACAGGGGGCTGAAGCTTTCTTT.

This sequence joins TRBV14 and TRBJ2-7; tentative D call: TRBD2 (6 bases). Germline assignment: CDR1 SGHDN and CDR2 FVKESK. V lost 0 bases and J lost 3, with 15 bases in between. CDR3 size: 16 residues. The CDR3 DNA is TGTGCCAGCAGCCAAGATTTTAGGGCGGGATTCTACGAGCAGTACTTC. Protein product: CASSQDFRAGFYEQYF.

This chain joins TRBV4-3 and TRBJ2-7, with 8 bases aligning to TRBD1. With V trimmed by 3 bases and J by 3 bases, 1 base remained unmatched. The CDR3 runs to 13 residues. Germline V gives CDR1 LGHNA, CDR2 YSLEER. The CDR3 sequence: CASSHGQGYEQYF. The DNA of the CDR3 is TGCGCCAGCAGCCATGGACAGGGCTACGAGCAGTACTTC.

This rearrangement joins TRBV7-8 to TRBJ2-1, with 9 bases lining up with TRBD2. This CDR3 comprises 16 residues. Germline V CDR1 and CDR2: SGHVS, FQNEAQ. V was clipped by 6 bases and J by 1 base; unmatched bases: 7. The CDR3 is CASSLLGLASYNEQFF. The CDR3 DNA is TGTGCCAGCAGTCTACTCGGACTAGCGTCCTACAATGAGCAGTTCTTC.

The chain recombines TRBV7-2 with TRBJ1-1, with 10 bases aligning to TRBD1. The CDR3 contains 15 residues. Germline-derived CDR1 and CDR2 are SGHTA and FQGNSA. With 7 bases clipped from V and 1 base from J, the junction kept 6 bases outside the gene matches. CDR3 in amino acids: CASTYRTGGNTEAFF. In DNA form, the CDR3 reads TGTGCCAGCACCTACCGGACAGGGGGGAACACTGAAGCTTTCTTT.

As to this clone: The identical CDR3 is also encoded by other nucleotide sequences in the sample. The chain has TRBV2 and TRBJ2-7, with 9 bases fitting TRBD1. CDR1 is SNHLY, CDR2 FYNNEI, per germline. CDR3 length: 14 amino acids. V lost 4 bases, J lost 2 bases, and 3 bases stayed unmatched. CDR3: CASSVGTGPYEQYF. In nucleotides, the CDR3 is TGTGCCAGCAGTGTTGGGACAGGGCCCTACGAGCAGTACTTC.

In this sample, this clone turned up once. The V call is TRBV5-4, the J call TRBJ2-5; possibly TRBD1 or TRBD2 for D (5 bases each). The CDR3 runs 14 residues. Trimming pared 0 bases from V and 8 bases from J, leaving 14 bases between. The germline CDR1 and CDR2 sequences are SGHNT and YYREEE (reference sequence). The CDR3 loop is CASSLVEGSGTQYF. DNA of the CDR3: TGTGCCAGCAGCTTGGTAGAGGGGAGCGGAACCCAGTACTTC.

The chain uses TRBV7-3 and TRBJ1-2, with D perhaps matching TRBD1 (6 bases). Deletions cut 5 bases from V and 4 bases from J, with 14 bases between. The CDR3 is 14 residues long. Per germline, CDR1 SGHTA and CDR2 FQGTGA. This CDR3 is CASSTSGGVYGYTF. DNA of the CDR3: TGTGCCAGCAGCACCTCGGGGGGCGTCTATGGCTACACCTTC.

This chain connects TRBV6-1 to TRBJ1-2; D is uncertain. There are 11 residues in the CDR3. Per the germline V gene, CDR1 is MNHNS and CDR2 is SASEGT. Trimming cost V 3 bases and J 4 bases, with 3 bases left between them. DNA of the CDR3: TGTGCCAGCAGTGACTTCTATGGCTACACCTTC. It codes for CASSDFYGYTF.

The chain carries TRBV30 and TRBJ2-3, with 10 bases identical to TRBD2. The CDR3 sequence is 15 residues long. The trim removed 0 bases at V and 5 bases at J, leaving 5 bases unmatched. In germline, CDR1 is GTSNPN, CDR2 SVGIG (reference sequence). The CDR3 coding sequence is TGTGCCTGGAGTGTAGGTTTAGCGGGAGGAGATACGCAGTATTTT. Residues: CAWSVGLAGGDTQYF.

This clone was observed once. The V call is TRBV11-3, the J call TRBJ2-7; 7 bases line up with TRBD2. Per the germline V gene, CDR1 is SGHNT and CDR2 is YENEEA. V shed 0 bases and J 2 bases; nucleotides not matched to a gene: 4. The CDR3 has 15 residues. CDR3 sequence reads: CASSLDPGRAYEQYF. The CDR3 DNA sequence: TGTGCCAGCAGCTTAGACCCGGGGAGGGCCTACGAGCAGTACTTC.

This chain's CDR3 is CASSMTGDRENYGYTF. Here the CDR3 DNA reads TGTGCCAGCAGTATGACCGGGGACAGGGAAAACTATGGCTACACCTTC. V is TRBV7-9 and J is TRBJ1-2; 9 nucleotides match TRBD1. The CDR3 contains 16 residues. The J segment lost 2 bases and the V segment lost 6 bases, leaving 10 bases of the junction unmatched. Germline loops: CDR1 SEHNR, CDR2 FQNEAQ (reference sequence).

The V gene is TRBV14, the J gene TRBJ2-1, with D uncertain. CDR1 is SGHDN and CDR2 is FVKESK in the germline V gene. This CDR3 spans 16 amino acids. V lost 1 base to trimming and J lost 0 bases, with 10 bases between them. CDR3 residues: CASSQVTRNSYNEQFF. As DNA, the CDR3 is TGTGCCAGCAGCCAAGTTACGAGGAACTCCTACAATGAGCAGTTCTTC.

CDR3 nucleotides: TGTGCCAGCAGCTTGGGGCCGGCAGGGCAGGAGCAGTTCTTC. Amino acid sequence: CASSLGPAGQEQFF. The chain links TRBV5-6 to TRBJ2-1, with D maybe TRBD1 (5 bases). Germline V gives CDR1 SGHDT, CDR2 YYEEEE. This CDR3 has 14 amino acids. The V gene lost 0 bases and the J gene lost 10 bases, with 14 bases spanning the gap.

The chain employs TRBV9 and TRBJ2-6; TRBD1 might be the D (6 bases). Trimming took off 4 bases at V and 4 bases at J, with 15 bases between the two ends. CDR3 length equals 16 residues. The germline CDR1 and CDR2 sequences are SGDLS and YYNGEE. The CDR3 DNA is TGTGCCAGCAGCCCCACAGGGTTTGGAGGGGCCAACGTCCTGACTTTC. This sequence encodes CASSPTGFGGANVLTF.

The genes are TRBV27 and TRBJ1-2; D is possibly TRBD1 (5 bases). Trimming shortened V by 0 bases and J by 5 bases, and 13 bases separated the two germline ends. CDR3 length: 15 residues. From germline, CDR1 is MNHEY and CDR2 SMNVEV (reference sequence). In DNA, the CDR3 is TGTGCCAGCAGTTTATCGCGGGACGGGGGATATGGCTACACCTTC. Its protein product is CASSLSRDGGYGYTF.

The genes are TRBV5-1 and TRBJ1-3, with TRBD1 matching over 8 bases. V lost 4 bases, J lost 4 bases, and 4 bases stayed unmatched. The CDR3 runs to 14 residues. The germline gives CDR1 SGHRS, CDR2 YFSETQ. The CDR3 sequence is CASSQDRGGNTIYF. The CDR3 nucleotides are TGCGCCAGCAGCCAAGACAGGGGAGGAAACACCATATATTTT. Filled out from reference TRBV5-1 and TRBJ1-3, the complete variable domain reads KAGVTQTPRYLIKTRGQQVTLSCSPISGHRSVSWYQQTPGQGLQFLFEYFSETQRNKGNFPGRFSGRQFSNSRSEMNVSTLELGDSALYLCASSQDRGGNTIYFGEGSWLTVV.

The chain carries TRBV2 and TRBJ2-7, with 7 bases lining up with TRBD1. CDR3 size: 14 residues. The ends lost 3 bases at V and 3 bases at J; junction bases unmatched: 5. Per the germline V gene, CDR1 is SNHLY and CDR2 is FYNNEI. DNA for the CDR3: TGTGCCAGCAGTGAGAACAGGGGCGTCTACGAGCAGTACTTC. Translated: CASSENRGVYEQYF.

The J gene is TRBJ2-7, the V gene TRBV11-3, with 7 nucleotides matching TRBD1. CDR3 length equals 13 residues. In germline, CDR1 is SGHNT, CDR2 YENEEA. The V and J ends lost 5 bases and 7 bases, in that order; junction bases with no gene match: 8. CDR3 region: CASSPARGQEQYF. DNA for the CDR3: TGTGCCAGCAGCCCAGCGAGGGGGCAGGAGCAGTACTTC.

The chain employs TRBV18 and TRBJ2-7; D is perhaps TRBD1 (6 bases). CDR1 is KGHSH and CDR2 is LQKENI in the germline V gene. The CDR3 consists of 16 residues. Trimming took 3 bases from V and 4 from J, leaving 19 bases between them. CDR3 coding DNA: TGTGCCAGCTCACCGCCAGGGGCCCAGTCATTGTACGAGCAGTACTTC. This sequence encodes CASSPPGAQSLYEQYF. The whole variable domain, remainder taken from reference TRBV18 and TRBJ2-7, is NAGVMQNPRHLVRRRGQEARLRCSPMKGHSHVYWYRQLPEEGLKFMVYLQKENIIDESGMPKERFSAEFPKEGPSILRIQQVVRGDSAAYFCASSPPGAQSLYEQYFGPGTRLTVT.

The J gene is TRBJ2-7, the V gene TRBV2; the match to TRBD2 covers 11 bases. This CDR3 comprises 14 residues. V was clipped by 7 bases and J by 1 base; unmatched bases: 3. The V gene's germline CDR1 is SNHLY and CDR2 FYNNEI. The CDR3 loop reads CASIAGGRSYEQYF. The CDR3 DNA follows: TGTGCCAGCATAGCGGGAGGGAGGTCCTACGAGCAGTACTTC.

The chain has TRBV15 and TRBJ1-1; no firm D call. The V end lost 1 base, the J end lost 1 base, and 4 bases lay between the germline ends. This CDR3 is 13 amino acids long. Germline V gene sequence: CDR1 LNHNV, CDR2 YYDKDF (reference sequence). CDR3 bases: TGTGCCACCAGCAGAGGGACGAACACTGAAGCTTTCTTT. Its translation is CATSRGTNTEAFF.

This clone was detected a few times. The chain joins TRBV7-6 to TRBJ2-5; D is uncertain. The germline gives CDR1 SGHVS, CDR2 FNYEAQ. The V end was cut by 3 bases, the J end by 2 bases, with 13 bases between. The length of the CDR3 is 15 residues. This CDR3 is CASSFGVAEQETQYF. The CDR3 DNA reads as TGTGCCAGCAGCTTTGGGGTCGCGGAGCAAGAGACCCAGTACTTC. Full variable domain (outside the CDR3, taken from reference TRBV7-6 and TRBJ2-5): GAGVSQSPRYKVTKRGQDVALRCDPISGHVSLYWYRQALGQGPEFLTYFNYEAQQDKSGLPNDRFSAERPEGSISTLTIQRTEQRDSAMYRCASSFGVAEQETQYFGPGTRLLVL.

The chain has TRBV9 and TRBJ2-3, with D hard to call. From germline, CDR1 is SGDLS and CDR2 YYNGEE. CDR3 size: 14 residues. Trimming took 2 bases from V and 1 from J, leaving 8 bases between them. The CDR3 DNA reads TGTGCCAGCAGCGTCTCCGGACGCACAGATACGCAGTATTTT. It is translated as CASSVSGRTDTQYF.

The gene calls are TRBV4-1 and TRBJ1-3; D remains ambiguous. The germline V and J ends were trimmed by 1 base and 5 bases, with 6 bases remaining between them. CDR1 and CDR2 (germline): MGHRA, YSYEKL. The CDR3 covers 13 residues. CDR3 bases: TGCGCCAGCAGCCAAGCTTTGAGAAACACCATATATTTT. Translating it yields CASSQALRNTIYF.